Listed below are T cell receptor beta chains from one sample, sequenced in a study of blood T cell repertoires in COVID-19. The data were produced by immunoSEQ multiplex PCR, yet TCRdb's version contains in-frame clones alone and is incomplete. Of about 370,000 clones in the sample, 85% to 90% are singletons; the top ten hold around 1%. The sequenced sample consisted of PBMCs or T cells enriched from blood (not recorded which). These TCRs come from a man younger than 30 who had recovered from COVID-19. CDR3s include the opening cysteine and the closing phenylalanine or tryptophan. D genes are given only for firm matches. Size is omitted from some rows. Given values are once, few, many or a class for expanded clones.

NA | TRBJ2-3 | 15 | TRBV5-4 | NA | CASSLGDFSTDTQYF | TGTGCCAGCAGCTTGGGGGACTTTAGCACAGATACGCAGTATTTT
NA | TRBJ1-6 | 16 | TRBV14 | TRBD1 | CASSQEQGWGSAPLHF | TGTGCCAGCAGCCAAGAACAGGGGTGGGGTTCGGCACCCCTCCACTTT
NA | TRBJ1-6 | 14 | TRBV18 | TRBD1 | CASSPTGVGSPLHF | TGTGCCAGCTCACCGACAGGGGTAGGTTCACCCCTCCACTTT
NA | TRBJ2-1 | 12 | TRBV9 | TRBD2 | CASSVVGTSPFF | TGTGCCAGCAGCGTAGTTGGGACTAGCCCGTTCTTC
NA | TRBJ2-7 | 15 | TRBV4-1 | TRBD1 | CASSQDGGQANEQYF | TGCGCCAGCAGCCAAGATGGAGGACAGGCCAACGAGCAGTACTTC
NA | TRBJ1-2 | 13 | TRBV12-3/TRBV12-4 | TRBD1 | CASSPGTGYGYTF | TGTGCCAGCAGTCCCGGGACAGGGTATGGCTACACCTTC
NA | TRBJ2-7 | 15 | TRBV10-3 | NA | CAISLQTGVGYEQYF | TGTGCCATCAGTCTTCAAACAGGAGTGGGCTACGAGCAGTACTTC
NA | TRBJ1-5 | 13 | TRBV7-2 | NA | CASSLRGNQPQHF | TGTGCCAGCAGCTTGCGGGGCAATCAGCCCCAGCATTTT
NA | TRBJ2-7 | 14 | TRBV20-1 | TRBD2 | CSASLTSGSYEQYF | TGCAGTGCTAGTTTAACTAGCGGCTCCTACGAGCAGTACTTC
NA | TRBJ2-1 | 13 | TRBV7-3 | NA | CASSLTYGNEQFF | TGTGCCAGCAGCTTAACTTACGGGAATGAGCAGTTCTTC
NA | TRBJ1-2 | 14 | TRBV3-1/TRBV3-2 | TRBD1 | CASSQADRVGGYTF | TGTGCCAGCAGCCAAGCCGACAGGGTGGGTGGCTACACCTTC
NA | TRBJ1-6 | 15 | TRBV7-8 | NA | CASTRGAFYNSPLHF | TGTGCCAGCACCCGGGGGGCCTTTTATAATTCACCCCTCCACTTT
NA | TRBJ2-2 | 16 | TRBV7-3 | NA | CASRPEWGDNTGELFF | TGTGCCAGCAGGCCCGAATGGGGGGATAACACCGGGGAGCTGTTTTTT
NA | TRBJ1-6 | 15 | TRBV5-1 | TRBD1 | CASSLGQGVGSPLHF | TGCGCCAGCAGCTTGGGACAGGGAGTGGGATCACCCCTCCACTTT
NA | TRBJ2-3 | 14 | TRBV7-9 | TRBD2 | CASSLELAGGGQYF | TGTGCCAGCAGCTTAGAACTAGCGGGAGGCGGTCAGTATTTT
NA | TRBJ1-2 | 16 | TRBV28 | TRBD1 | CASRSPGQGMGYGYTF | TGTGCCAGCAGGTCCCCGGGACAGGGGATGGGCTATGGCTACACCTTC
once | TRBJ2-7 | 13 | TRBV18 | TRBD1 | CASSKQGIYEQYF | TGTGCCAGCTCAAAACAGGGGATCTACGAGCAGTACTTC
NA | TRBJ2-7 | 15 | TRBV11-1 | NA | CASSLLAGALYEQYF | TGTGCCAGCAGCTTACTAGCCGGAGCCCTCTACGAGCAGTACTTC
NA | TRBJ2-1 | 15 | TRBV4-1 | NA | CASSLLGVTYNEQFF | TGCGCCAGCAGCCTTCTCGGGGTTACCTACAATGAGCAGTTCTTC
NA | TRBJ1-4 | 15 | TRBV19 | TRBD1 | CASSVTGATNEKLFF | TGTGCCAGTAGTGTTACAGGGGCAACTAATGAAAAACTGTTTTTT
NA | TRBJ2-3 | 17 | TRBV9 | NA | CASSPLRRSSGTDTQYF | TGTGCCAGCAGCCCATTGAGGAGGTCTTCTGGCACAGATACGCAGTATTTT
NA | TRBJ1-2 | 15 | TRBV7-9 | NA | CASSSSNRPQAGYTF | TGTGCCAGCAGCTCATCGAACAGGCCCCAGGCTGGCTACACCTTC
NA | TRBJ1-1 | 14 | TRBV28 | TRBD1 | CASRMGQSNTEAFF | TGTGCCAGCAGGATGGGACAGTCTAACACTGAAGCTTTCTTT
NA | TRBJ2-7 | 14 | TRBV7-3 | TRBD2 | CASSLYGTRNEQYF | TGTGCCAGCAGCTTATATGGGACTAGGAACGAGCAGTACTTC
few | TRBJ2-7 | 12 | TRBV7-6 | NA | CASSSNLYEQYF | TGTGCCAGCAGCTCCAACTTGTACGAGCAGTACTTC
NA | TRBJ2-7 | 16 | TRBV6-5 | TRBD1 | CASSYSTGVGSYEQYF | TGTGCCAGCAGTTACTCAACAGGGGTCGGCTCCTACGAGCAGTACTTC
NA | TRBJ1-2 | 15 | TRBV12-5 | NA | CATSRRLTDNYGYTF | TGTGCCACCTCGCGCCGACTCACCGATAACTATGGCTACACCTTC
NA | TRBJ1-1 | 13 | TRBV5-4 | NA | CASSLSGRAEAFF | TGTGCCAGCAGCTTGTCAGGGCGCGCTGAAGCTTTCTTT
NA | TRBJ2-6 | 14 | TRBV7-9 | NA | CARHGGPGANVLTF | TGTGCCAGGCACGGGGGGCCTGGGGCCAACGTCCTGACTTTC
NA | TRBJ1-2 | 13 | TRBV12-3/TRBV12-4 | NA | CASARGPFVGYTF | TGTGCCAGCGCCCGTGGCCCTTTCGTAGGCTACACCTTC
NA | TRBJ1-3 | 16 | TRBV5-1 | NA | CASSLATRSSGNTIYF | TGCGCCAGCAGCTTGGCCACTCGGAGTTCTGGAAACACCATATATTTT
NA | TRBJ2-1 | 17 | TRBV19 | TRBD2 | CASSIRPSGRAWNEQFF | TGTGCCAGTAGTATTCGACCTAGCGGGAGGGCCTGGAATGAGCAGTTCTTC
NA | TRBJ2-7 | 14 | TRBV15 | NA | CATSRDRGSYEQYF | TGTGCCACCAGCAGAGATCGGGGCTCCTACGAGCAGTACTTC
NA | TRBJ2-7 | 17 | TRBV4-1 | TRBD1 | CASSQETLTGVSYEQYF | TGCGCCAGCAGCCAAGAGACCTTGACAGGGGTCTCCTACGAGCAGTACTTC
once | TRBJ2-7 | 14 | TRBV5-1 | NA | CASSLDQRDSEQYF | TGCGCCAGCAGCTTGGATCAGAGGGATAGCGAGCAGTACTTC
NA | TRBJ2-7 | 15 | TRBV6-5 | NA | CASSYDSTPSYEQYF | TGTGCCAGCAGTTACGACTCTACACCCTCCTACGAGCAGTACTTC
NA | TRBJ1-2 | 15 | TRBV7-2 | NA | CASSLVRGRRDGYTF | TGTGCCAGCAGCTTAGTTCGGGGGAGGCGCGATGGCTACACCTTC
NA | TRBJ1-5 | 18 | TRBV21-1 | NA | CASSKARGGRRSNQPQHF | TGTGCCAGCAGCAAAGCGAGGGGAGGACGGCGGAGCAATCAGCCCCAGCATTTT
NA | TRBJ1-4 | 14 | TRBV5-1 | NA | CASSSGSVGEKLFF | TGCGCCAGCAGTTCAGGGTCCGTTGGGGAAAAACTGTTTTTT
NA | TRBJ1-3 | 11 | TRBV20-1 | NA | CSAYVYEGEYF | TGCAGTGCTTACGTTTATGAGGGGGAATATTTT
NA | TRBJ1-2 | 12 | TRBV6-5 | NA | CASSTGSNGYTF | TGTGCCAGCAGCACAGGGAGTAATGGCTACACCTTC
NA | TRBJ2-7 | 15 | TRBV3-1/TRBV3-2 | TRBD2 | CASSQGTSGGYEQYF | TGTGCCAGCAGCCAGGGGACTAGCGGGGGTTACGAGCAGTACTTC
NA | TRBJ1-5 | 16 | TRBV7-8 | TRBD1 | CASSLADRVRSQPQHF | TGTGCCAGCAGCTTAGCCGACAGGGTAAGGTCTCAGCCCCAGCATTTT
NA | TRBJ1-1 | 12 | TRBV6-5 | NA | CASRRGGTEAFF | TGTGCCAGTCGACGGGGAGGCACTGAAGCTTTCTTT
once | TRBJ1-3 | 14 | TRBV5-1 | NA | CASSPGDSGNTIYF | TGCGCCAGCAGCCCAGGGGACTCTGGAAACACCATATATTTT
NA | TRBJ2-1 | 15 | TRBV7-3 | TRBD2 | CASSTLAGGRNEQFF | TGTGCCAGCAGCACCCTAGCGGGAGGGAGGAATGAGCAGTTCTTC
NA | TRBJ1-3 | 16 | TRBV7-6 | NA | CASSLGEGRTGNTIYF | TGTGCCAGCAGCTTAGGAGAGGGTAGAACTGGAAACACCATATATTTT
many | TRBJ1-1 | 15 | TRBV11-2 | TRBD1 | CASSHGQGESTEAFF | TGTGCCAGCAGCCATGGACAGGGCGAGAGTACTGAAGCTTTCTTT
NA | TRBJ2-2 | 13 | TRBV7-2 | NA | CASSLVWEGELFF | TGTGCCAGCAGCTTAGTTTGGGAGGGGGAGCTGTTTTTT
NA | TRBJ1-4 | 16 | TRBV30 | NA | CAWRPGVGATNEKLFF | TGTGCCTGGAGACCAGGGGTAGGGGCAACTAATGAAAAACTGTTTTTT
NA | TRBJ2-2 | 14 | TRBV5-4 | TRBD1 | CASSSQGAPGELFF | TGTGCCAGCAGCTCCCAGGGGGCTCCCGGGGAGCTGTTTTTT
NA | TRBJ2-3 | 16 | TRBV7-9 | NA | CASSSITGPSTDTQYF | TGTGCCAGCAGCTCAATCACAGGGCCTAGCACAGATACGCAGTATTTT
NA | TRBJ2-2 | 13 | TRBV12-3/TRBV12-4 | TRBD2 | CASYGGGTGELFF | TGTGCCAGTTACGGGGGGGGCACCGGGGAGCTGTTTTTT